The 23 T cell receptor beta chains below come from one sample, sequenced in a study of blood T cells in healthy people across ages. The authors ran a second PCR of roughly 6 to 12 cycles using a sample-barcoded 5' primer and a J-beta primer mix. TCRdb re-called the 5' RACE reads with MiXCR, one entry per CDR3 protein. The sample has about 800,000 distinct CDR3 sequences, just under 25% seen once. These same data were also listed under a study on T cells of mothers and their children.

Sequenced input: blood. The source of these receptors is a boy between 10 and 17 years old in good health.

A few counts support this clonotype. The rearrangement joins TRBV5-4 to TRBJ1-3; no clear D. CDR3 length equals 16 residues. V dropped 2 bases and J dropped 0 bases, with 12 bases sitting between them. CDR1 SGHNT and CDR2 YYREEE come from the germline V gene (reference sequence). This CDR3 reads CASSLGPGNSGNTIYF. The CDR3 coding sequence is TGTGCCAGCAGCTTAGGCCCCGGGAACTCTGGAAACACCATATATTTT.

This clonotype was counted between two and nine times. The J gene is TRBJ2-7, the V gene TRBV7-9; 7 bases fit TRBD1. V was pared by 5 bases and J by 1 base, with 5 bases of the junction left unmatched. This CDR3 spans 14 amino acids. CDR1 is SEHNR, CDR2 FQNEAQ, per germline (reference sequence). The DNA of the CDR3 is TGTGCCAGCAGCCTAGGGGACAGATCCTACGAGCAGTACTTC. Translation: CASSLGDRSYEQYF.

This clonotype was detected a few times. The CDR3 is CASSLGTGLGNQPQHF. The CDR3 DNA is TGTGCCAGCAGCTTAGGGACAGGTTTGGGCAATCAGCCCCAGCATTTT. J is TRBJ1-5 and V is TRBV7-2; 7 nucleotides match TRBD1. Germline assignment: CDR1 SGHTA and CDR2 FQGNSA. There are 16 residues in the CDR3. Trimming cost V 1 base and J 2 bases; bases outside gene matches: 5.

This clonotype occurred a few times. J is TRBJ2-5 and V is TRBV29-1, with a possible D match to TRBD1 (5 bases). V was shortened by 5 bases and J by 5 bases, with 18 bases between the two germline ends. This CDR3 has 14 residues. The germline V gene has CDR1 SQVTM and CDR2 ANQGSEA. The CDR3 loop reads CSVFDSTCLETQYF. In DNA, the CDR3 is TGCAGCGTTTTCGACAGTACCTGTTTGGAGACCCAGTACTTC.

This clonotype was counted only a few times. The chain has TRBV29-1 and TRBJ2-7, with 8 bases identical to TRBD1. V was pared by 7 bases and J by 6 bases, with 14 bases of the junction left unmatched. In germline, CDR1 is SQVTM, CDR2 ANQGSEA. The CDR3 consists of 14 residues. Here the CDR3 reads CSAREGTGTSEQYF. For the CDR3, the DNA is TGCAGCGCTAGAGAGGGGACAGGTACTTCCGAGCAGTACTTC.

The V gene is TRBV5-1, the J gene TRBJ1-2; D unresolved. Germline lookup yields CDR1 SGHRS and CDR2 YFSETQ. V lost 6 bases, J lost 8 bases, and 29 bases lay in between. The CDR3 contains 17 residues. DNA of the CDR3: TGCGCCAGCAAGACTAGAGTAGTGGTGCCCGGAGATAGAGGCTACACCTTC. Translation gives CASKTRVVVPGDRGYTF. The variable domain in full, with the rest retrieved from reference TRBV5-1 and TRBJ1-2, is KAGVTQTPRYLIKTRGQQVTLSCSPISGHRSVSWYQQTPGQGLQFLFEYFSETQRNKGNFPGRFSGRQFSNSRSEMNVSTLELGDSALYLCASKTRVVVPGDRGYTFGSGTRLTVV.

The sample holds a few counts of this clonotype. The V and J genes are TRBV24-1 and TRBJ2-7, with TRBD1 matching over 9 bases. The germline V gene has CDR1 KGHDR and CDR2 SFDVKD. V gave up 7 bases and J gave up 2 bases; unmatched junction bases: 8. CDR3 length: 15 amino acids. In DNA form, the CDR3 reads TGTGCCACCAGCGACCCGGGACAGGGAACCTACGAGCAGTACTTC. Its translation: CATSDPGQGTYEQYF.

This sequence joins TRBV6-2 or TRBV6-3 and TRBJ2-4; 10 bases are a match to TRBD2. The V and J ends lost 6 bases and 6 bases, in that order; junction bases with no gene match: 5. The CDR3 is made up of 14 amino acids. Germline CDR1 reads MNHEY; CDR2 reads SVGEGT. CDR3 nucleotide sequence: TGTGCCAGCAGCGGGACTAGCGAACCAAACATTCAGTACTTC. Protein: CASSGTSEPNIQYF.

The CDR3 sequence: CASSMGTWGTEAFF. The CDR3 DNA reads as TGTGCCAGCAGTATGGGCACTTGGGGCACTGAAGCTTTCTTT. This chain links TRBV6-5 with TRBJ1-1; D remains unclear. V lost 5 bases to trimming and J lost 4 bases, with 14 bases between them. The CDR3 runs to 14 residues. Germline assignment: CDR1 MNHEY and CDR2 SVGAGI.

This clonotype was observed a handful of times. V is TRBV18 and J is TRBJ1-2; possible D gene TRBD1, 5 bases. Per the germline V gene, CDR1 is KGHSH and CDR2 is LQKENI. The V end was cut by 2 bases, the J end by 8 bases, with 15 bases between. CDR3 length equals 14 residues. CDR3 protein: CASSPSDSPGGYTF. CDR3 DNA sequence: TGTGCCAGCTCACCATCTGACAGTCCCGGCGGCTACACCTTC. The variable domain in full, completed from reference TRBV18 and TRBJ1-2, reads NAGVMQNPRHLVRRRGQEARLRCSPMKGHSHVYWYRQLPEEGLKFMVYLQKENIIDESGMPKERFSAEFPKEGPSILRIQQVVRGDSAAYFCASSPSDSPGGYTFGSGTRLTVV.

J is TRBJ2-1 and V is TRBV4-3; D uncertain. Trimming cost V 0 bases and J 14 bases, with 17 bases left between them. The CDR3 has 14 amino acids. Germline CDR1 reads LGHNA; CDR2 reads YSLEER. In DNA form, the CDR3 reads TGCGCCAGCAGCCAAGACCCCGGCGTTCCCCCTGAGTTCTTC. Translated: CASSQDPGVPPEFF.

This clonotype was counted a few times. The chain joins TRBV12-3 or TRBV12-4 to TRBJ2-7; TRBD2 agrees at 10 bases. The CDR3 loop spans 14 amino acids. J gave up 4 bases and V 2 bases, and 2 bases lay outside the gene matches. CDR3 sequence: CASSLLAGVYEQYF. The DNA for the CDR3 is TGTGCCAGCAGTTTACTAGCGGGAGTGTACGAGCAGTACTTC.

This clonotype has a handful of counts. The chain carries TRBV5-1 and TRBJ1-2; D may be TRBD1 (5 bases). V gave up 3 bases and J gave up 1 base, with 13 bases separating them. There are 15 residues in the CDR3. The germline gives CDR1 SGHRS, CDR2 YFSETQ. The CDR3 DNA is TGCGCCAGCAGCTCCGGGACTGCGGGTAACTATGGCTACACCTTC. It encodes CASSSGTAGNYGYTF.

This chain links TRBV29-1 with TRBJ2-7; D is unresolved. The V end lost 3 bases, the J end lost 2 bases, and 8 bases lay between the germline ends. The germline gives CDR1 SQVTM, CDR2 ANQGSEA. The CDR3 extends over 12 amino acids. CDR3 DNA sequence: TGCAGCGTTGAGGTGTCGGCCTACGAGCAGTACTTC. Translated, it gives CSVEVSAYEQYF.

The CDR3: CASRGGQPSYEQYF. The CDR3 region has the DNA TGTGCCAGCAGAGGGGGACAGCCCTCCTACGAGCAGTACTTC. This chain uses TRBV28 with TRBJ2-5; the match to TRBD1 covers 7 bases. The J call may be wrong; the DNA end is better matched by TRBJ2-7. Germline lookup yields CDR1 MDHEN and CDR2 SYDVKM. The CDR3 consists of 14 residues.

CDR3 DNA sequence: TGCAGTGCCCCGGCCACCAACTCCTACGAGCAGTACTTC. Translating gives CSAPATNSYEQYF. This rearrangement joins TRBV20-1 to TRBJ2-1; D gene uncertain. The end of the DNA fits TRBJ2-7 better, so the J call may be wrong. The length of the CDR3 is 13 residues. CDR1 and CDR2 (germline): DFQATT, SNEGSKA (reference sequence).

The chain carries TRBV30 and TRBJ1-4, with 9 nucleotides matching TRBD1. Germline values: CDR1 GTSNPN, CDR2 SVGIG (reference sequence). The trim removed 2 bases at V and 7 bases at J, leaving 5 bases unmatched. The CDR3 totals 14 residues. As DNA, the CDR3 is TGTGCCTGGAGTTCAGGACAGGGGAGTGAAAAACTGTTTTTT. Protein: CAWSSGQGSEKLFF.

This clonotype showed up just a few times. The genes are TRBV6-2 or TRBV6-3 and TRBJ2-5; 14 bases match TRBD2. Germline CDR1 MNHEY, CDR2 SVGEGT. V trimming: 2 bases; J trimming: 4 bases; junction bases outside the gene matches: 9. CDR3 length: 18 residues. The CDR3 coding sequence is TGTGCCAGCAGTTACGGGCGGACTAGCGGGAGGCTCGGAGAGACCCAGTACTTC. This codes for CASSYGRTSGRLGETQYF.

CDR3 DNA: TGTGCCAGCAGCGTAGAAGGGACAGACTACGAGCAGTACTTC. This codes for CASSVEGTDYEQYF. This chain joins TRBV9 and TRBJ2-7; 7 bases agree with TRBD1. Germline CDR1 and CDR2: SGDLS and YYNGEE. This CDR3 has 14 residues. V shed 0 bases and J 3 bases; nucleotides not matched to a gene: 3.

This chain uses TRBV7-2 with TRBJ2-7; D unresolved. The CDR3 has 14 residues. Looked up from germline, CDR1 is SGHTA and CDR2 is FQGNSA. V was shortened by 1 base and J by 6 bases, with 13 bases between the two germline ends. Here the CDR3 reads CASSLGLGYIEQYF. The CDR3 DNA sequence: TGTGCCAGCAGCTTAGGGCTGGGTTACATCGAGCAGTACTTC.

The chain couples TRBV15 to TRBJ1-1; D gene ambiguous. The V gene lost 3 bases and the J gene lost 1 base, with 6 bases spanning the gap. The CDR3 runs 13 residues. Germline-derived CDR1 and CDR2 are LNHNV and YYDKDF (reference sequence). CDR3 nucleotides: TGTGCCACCAGCAGGCAGGCGAACACTGAAGCTTTCTTT. The encoded protein is CATSRQANTEAFF.

The chain combines TRBV28 with TRBJ1-2; 9 nucleotides match TRBD1. From germline, CDR1 is MDHEN and CDR2 SYDVKM. CDR3 length: 17 amino acids. V was clipped by 6 bases and J by 2 bases; unmatched bases: 13. The CDR3 reads CASSLPPQGARNYGYTF. The CDR3 region has the DNA TGTGCCAGCAGCCTCCCCCCACAGGGGGCGCGGAACTATGGCTACACCTTC.

The chain recombines TRBV28 with TRBJ2-7; 8 bases are shared with TRBD2. This CDR3 has 17 amino acids. V lost 10 bases and J lost 3; bases outside the gene matches: 20. The germline V gene encodes CDR1 MDHEN and CDR2 SYDVKM. For the CDR3, the DNA is TGTGCCACGAAACCAGGAGGTCCAGCGGGAGAATTCTACGAGCAGTACTTC. Its translation is CATKPGGPAGEFYEQYF.